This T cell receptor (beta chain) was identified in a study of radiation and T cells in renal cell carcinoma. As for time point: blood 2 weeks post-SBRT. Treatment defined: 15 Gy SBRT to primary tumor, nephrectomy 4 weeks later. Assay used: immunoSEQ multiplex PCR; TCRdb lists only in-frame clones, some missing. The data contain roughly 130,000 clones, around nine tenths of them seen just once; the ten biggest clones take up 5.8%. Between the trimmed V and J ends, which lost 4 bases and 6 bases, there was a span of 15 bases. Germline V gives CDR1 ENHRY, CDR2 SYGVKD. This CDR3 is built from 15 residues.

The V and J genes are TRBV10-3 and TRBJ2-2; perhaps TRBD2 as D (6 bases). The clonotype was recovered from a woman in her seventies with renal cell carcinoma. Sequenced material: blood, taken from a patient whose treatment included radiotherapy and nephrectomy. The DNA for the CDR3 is TGTGCCATCAGTGGAGTCCGGGGGACGGCCGGGGAGCTGTTTTTT. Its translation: CAISGVRGTAGELFF.